Following are 27 T cell receptor beta chains from one sample sequenced in a study of cytomegalovirus exposure and HLA in healthy donors. The PCR had 60 Vbeta and 13 Jbeta primers. Sequencing was performed with immunoSEQ multiplex PCR; in TCRdb, only in-frame clones are kept and a portion is missing. The sample lists 100,000 to 150,000 clones; approximately 9% were seen once. Sequencing was done on a sample of PBMCs. Source of these receptors: a woman aged 40 to 50 in good health and CMV-seropositive.

In its sample, this clone was seen a few times. The rearrangement uses TRBV6-5 and TRBJ2-7, with TRBD2 matching 11 bases. The CDR3 length is 15 residues. CDR1 and CDR2 (germline): MNHEY, SVGAGI. The J segment lost 2 bases and the V segment lost 5 bases, leaving 5 bases of the junction unmatched. The CDR3 is CASSQTSGGPYEQYF. CDR3 in DNA: TGTGCCAGCAGTCAAACTAGCGGGGGCCCCTACGAGCAGTACTTC.

This clone appeared a few times. This chain joins TRBV6-5 and TRBJ2-5, with D possibly being TRBD2 (6 bases). This CDR3 region has 14 residues. The V gene lost 4 bases and the J gene lost 5 bases, with 14 bases spanning the gap. Per the germline V gene, CDR1 is MNHEY and CDR2 is SVGAGI. The CDR3 DNA sequence: TGTGCCAGCAGTTTCGACGGGGGATTGGAGACCCAGTACTTC. Its translation is CASSFDGGLETQYF.

The V call is TRBV21-1, the J call TRBJ1-5; the table's D call, TRBD1, was not checked against the DNA. TRBV21-1 is classified as a pseudogene. This CDR3 is 16 amino acids long. The CDR3 bases are TGTGCCAGCAGCAAAGGTCGGAGGGGGCGTACTCAGCCCCAGCATTTT. Its protein product is CASSKGRRGRTQPQHF.

The chain employs TRBV5-6 and TRBJ2-6, with TRBD1 identical over 11 bases. The V gene's germline CDR1 is SGHDT and CDR2 YYEEEE. The J segment lost 0 bases and the V segment lost 4 bases, leaving 6 bases of the junction unmatched. CDR3 length: 18 residues. CDR3 nucleotide sequence: TGTGCCAGCAGCCCTCCGGGACAGGGGGGCTCTGGGGCCAACGTCCTGACTTTC. It encodes CASSPPGQGGSGANVLTF.

This clone was seen more than once but under ten times. The chain couples TRBV6-5 to TRBJ1-2, with TRBD1 matching over 7 bases. The CDR3 contains 13 residues. The V gene end was trimmed by 6 bases and the J gene end by 1 base; junction bases not matched to a gene: 2. The V gene's germline CDR1 is MNHEY and CDR2 SVGAGI. The CDR3 is CASRRDSNYGYTF. CDR3 DNA: TGTGCCAGCAGACGGGACAGTAACTATGGCTACACCTTC.

This sequence joins TRBV5-1 and TRBJ2-3; the match to TRBD2 covers 7 bases. The trim removed 4 bases at V and 4 bases at J, leaving 6 bases unmatched. The CDR3 sequence is 14 residues long. Germline V gives CDR1 SGHRS, CDR2 YFSETQ. CDR3 DNA sequence: TGCGCCAGCAGCCGGGGCGGGGGAGCAGATACGCAGTATTTT. The encoded protein is CASSRGGGADTQYF. The full variable domain, with the rest looked up from reference TRBV5-1 and TRBJ2-3, is KAGVTQTPRYLIKTRGQQVTLSCSPISGHRSVSWYQQTPGQGLQFLFEYFSETQRNKGNFPGRFSGRQFSNSRSEMNVSTLELGDSALYLCASSRGGGADTQYFGPGTRLTVL.

A few counts support this clone. CDR3 residues: CASSGGFGTPREQYF. As DNA, the CDR3 is TGTGCCAGCAGCGGGGGATTTGGAACCCCTCGCGAGCAGTACTTC. This rearrangement joins TRBV2 to TRBJ2-7; weak D call: TRBD2 (6 bases). The CDR3 loop spans 15 amino acids. Germline-derived CDR1 and CDR2 are SNHLY and FYNNEI. Trimming left V 6 bases short and J 6 bases short, with 21 bases between.

Within the sample, this clone is medium-sized (0.01 to 0.1%). The V gene is TRBV19, the J gene TRBJ1-1; the match to TRBD1 covers 10 bases. The CDR3 spans 15 residues. CDR1 is LNHDA and CDR2 is SQIVND in the germline V gene (reference sequence). Trimming took 3 bases from V and 4 from J; bases not matched to a gene: 5. CDR3 sequence reads: CASSMTGGRGTEAFF. The CDR3 DNA is TGTGCCAGTAGTATGACAGGGGGCAGGGGCACTGAAGCTTTCTTT.

The V and J genes are TRBV5-5 and TRBJ2-1, with 12 bases that match TRBD2. Per germline, CDR1 SGHKS and CDR2 YYEKEE (reference sequence). This CDR3 has 15 residues. J lost 8 bases, V lost 4 bases, and 7 bases had no gene match. This chain's CDR3 is CASSPRTSGAHEQFF. CDR3 in DNA: TGTGCCAGCAGCCCGAGGACTAGCGGGGCCCATGAGCAGTTCTTC. The full variable domain, rest sourced from reference TRBV5-5 and TRBJ2-1, is DAGVTQSPTHLIKTRGQQVTLRCSPISGHKSVSWYQQVLGQGPQFIFQYYEKEERGRGNFPDRFSARQFPNYSSELNVNALLLGDSALYLCASSPRTSGAHEQFFGPGTRLTVL.

In regard to this clone: This sample also contains other DNA sequences that code for the same CDR3. The rearrangement links TRBV27 to TRBJ1-6; TRBD1 is a possible D gene (5 bases). V shed 3 bases and J shed 5 bases, with 11 bases lying between them. The CDR3 has 15 residues. Per germline, CDR1 MNHEY and CDR2 SMNVEV (reference sequence). The DNA of the CDR3 is TGTGCCAGCAGTTTCGCGGGGGGTGATAATTCACCCCTCCACTTT. It translates to CASSFAGGDNSPLHF.

This clone turned up a few times. The chain carries TRBV2 and TRBJ2-3, with 14 bases matching TRBD2. This CDR3 region has 19 residues. CDR1 and CDR2 (germline): SNHLY, FYNNEI. V shed 0 bases, J shed 2 bases, and the junction held 7 bases outside the gene matches. The CDR3 here is CASSEAPGLAGDPTDTQYF. CDR3 coding DNA: TGTGCCAGCAGTGAAGCCCCGGGACTAGCGGGGGACCCCACAGATACGCAGTATTTT.

The J gene is TRBJ2-5, the V gene TRBV7-9; 7 bases match TRBD1. CDR3 length: 13 residues. Germline loops: CDR1 SEHNR, CDR2 FQNEAQ (reference sequence). The V gene end was trimmed by 6 bases and the J gene end by 2 bases; junction bases not matched to a gene: 3. The CDR3 region has the DNA TGTGCCAGCAGATGGGGACAGCAAGAGACCCAGTACTTC. It specifies CASRWGQQETQYF.

About this clone itself: This CDR3 fails to terminate in the conserved phenylalanine or tryptophan, so it likely reflects a read error. It is unclear where the CDR3 begins or ends on the DNA, so no DNA is shown, and the CDR3 is as TCRdb lists it. This chain joins TRBV7-2 and TRBJ1-3. Germline V lookup: CDR1 SGHTA, CDR2 FQGNSA. Inclusive of both ends, the CDR3 amounts to 13 amino acids. CDR3 amino acids: CASSLAGRGGWWL.

This clone was found a few times. The rearrangement joins TRBV6-4 to TRBJ2-5; D is perhaps TRBD1 (5 bases). The CDR3 runs 15 residues. CDR1 is MRHNA, CDR2 SNTAGT, per germline. The V end lost 3 bases, the J end lost 2 bases, and 13 bases lay between the germline ends. For the CDR3, the DNA is TGTGCCAGCAGTGAAATGGGCGGACAACAAGAGACCCAGTACTTC. It encodes CASSEMGGQQETQYF.

The V gene is TRBV2, the J gene TRBJ1-2; unclear D gene. The CDR3 extends over 12 amino acids. Trimming cost V 3 bases and J 6 bases, with 8 bases left between them. The germline gives CDR1 SNHLY, CDR2 FYNNEI. CDR3 in amino acids: CASSEPGNGYTF. The CDR3 nucleotides are TGTGCCAGCAGTGAGCCCGGGAATGGCTACACCTTC.

Only a few counts were recorded for this clone. The chain has TRBV19 and TRBJ1-5; weak D call: TRBD1 (5 bases). V lost 7 bases to trimming and J lost 6 bases, with 13 bases between them. Germline CDR1 is LNHDA and CDR2 is SQIVND (reference sequence). This CDR3 spans 13 amino acids. This CDR3 is CASNTGQGQPQHF. DNA for the CDR3: TGTGCCAGTAATACAGGTCAAGGTCAGCCCCAGCATTTT.

This clone was observed a few times. As DNA, the CDR3 is TGCGCCAGCAGTGAGTCTTGTCTAACCAACAGGGGGCGGAAGTTTGGCAATCAGCCCCAGCATTTT. This translates into CASSESCLTNRGRKFGNQPQHF. V gene TRBV10-1 combines with J gene TRBJ1-5; 9 nucleotides agree with TRBD1. The CDR3 sequence is 22 residues long. V shed 0 bases and J 2 bases; nucleotides not matched to a gene: 20. Germline V lookup: CDR1 WNHNN, CDR2 SYGVQD (reference sequence).

The table lists this clone with a few counts. The V and J genes are TRBV5-1 and TRBJ1-6, with 7 positions matching TRBD1. The trim removed 4 bases at V and 10 bases at J, leaving 8 bases unmatched. From germline, CDR1 is SGHRS and CDR2 YFSETQ. This CDR3 contains 14 residues. The CDR3 DNA follows: TGCGCCAGCAGCGAAGGGACAGAAACCTCACCCCTCCACTTT. Residues: CASSEGTETSPLHF.

The chain recombines TRBV14 with TRBJ1-2, with D tentatively TRBD1 (5 bases). Germline V gene sequence: CDR1 SGHDN, CDR2 FVKESK. This CDR3 region has 14 residues. Trimming removed 3 bases from V and 7 bases from J, with 15 bases in between. CDR3 sequence reads: CASSQQPTRAGYTF. CDR3 DNA sequence: TGTGCCAGCAGCCAGCAGCCAACCAGGGCTGGCTACACCTTC.

The chain has TRBV9 and TRBJ1-5, with D tentatively TRBD1 (6 bases). This CDR3 comprises 14 residues. Germline assignment: CDR1 SGDLS and CDR2 YYNGEE. Trimming removed 4 bases from V and 5 bases from J, with 13 bases in between. CDR3 sequence: CASSRGGGDQPQHF. Here the CDR3 DNA reads TGTGCCAGCAGCCGCGGAGGGGGGGATCAGCCCCAGCATTTT. Looking up the rest from reference TRBV9 and TRBJ1-5 gives the full variable domain: DSGVTQTPKHLITATGQRVTLRCSPRSGDLSVYWYQQSLDQGLQFLIQYYNGEERAKGNILERFSAQQFPDLHSELNLSSLELGDSALYFCASSRGGGDQPQHFGDGTRLSIL.

This chain joins TRBV7-2 and TRBJ2-6, with D possibly matching TRBD2 (5 bases). Germline V gene sequence: CDR1 SGHTA, CDR2 FQGNSA. The V and J ends lost 1 base and 4 bases respectively, with 14 bases between them. The CDR3 is 17 amino acids. The CDR3 protein is CASSLVSGSGGANVLTF. The CDR3 bases are TGTGCCAGCAGCTTAGTTTCGGGGTCGGGGGGGGCCAACGTCCTGACTTTC.

The chain recombines TRBV5-1 with TRBJ1-6, with D perhaps matching TRBD1 (5 bases). The CDR3 sequence is 14 residues long. CDR1 and CDR2 from the germline V gene are SGHRS and YFSETQ. V lost 4 bases and J 13 bases, leaving 18 bases between the germline ends. The chain's CDR3 is CASSPNGGGGPLHF. For the CDR3, the DNA is TGCGCCAGCAGCCCCAACGGCGGGGGAGGGCCCCTCCACTTT.

The table lists this clone with a few counts. The chain links TRBV27 to TRBJ1-1; perhaps TRBD1 as D (5 bases). The V end lost 6 bases, the J end lost 4 bases, and 15 bases lay between the germline ends. CDR1 and CDR2 (germline): MNHEY, SMNVEV (reference sequence). The CDR3 length is 14 residues. CDR3 sequence: CASRPWGGGTEAFF. For the CDR3, the DNA is TGTGCCAGCAGGCCATGGGGCGGGGGCACTGAAGCTTTCTTT.

This clone has just a few counts. This sequence joins TRBV6-1 and TRBJ1-1; 7 nucleotides match TRBD1. V dropped 3 bases and J dropped 4; count of bases not matched to a gene: 2. The CDR3 consists of 13 residues. CDR1 is MNHNS, CDR2 SASEGT, per germline. The DNA for the CDR3 is TGTGCCAGCAGTGAGCGGACAGGCACTGAAGCTTTCTTT. It is translated as CASSERTGTEAFF.

This clone has just a few counts. The V and J genes are TRBV5-1 and TRBJ1-1, with 8 bases fitting TRBD1. V shed 2 bases and J 6 bases; nucleotides not matched to a gene: 6. This CDR3 has 14 residues. Germline lookup yields CDR1 SGHRS and CDR2 YFSETQ. As DNA, the CDR3 is TGCGCCAGCAGCTTCTCTCCGGGACAGGCTGAAGCTTTCTTT. Amino acids: CASSFSPGQAEAFF.

V is TRBV5-5 and J is TRBJ2-2; possibly TRBD2 for D (5 bases). The length of the CDR3 is 16 residues. CDR1 and CDR2 (germline): SGHKS, YYEKEE (reference sequence). Trimming stripped 1 base from V and 3 bases from J, with 13 bases between. Here the CDR3 DNA reads TGTGCCAGCAGCTTGAGGCCCGGGGTCGACACCGGGGAGCTGTTTTTT. This encodes CASSLRPGVDTGELFF.

This clone showed up just once. The chain uses TRBV5-1 and TRBJ1-1, with D possibly TRBD1 on 5 matching bases. This CDR3 comprises 11 residues. Trimming pared 2 bases from V and 7 bases from J, leaving 6 bases between. The germline V gene has CDR1 SGHRS and CDR2 YFSETQ. The CDR3 coding sequence is TGCGCCAGCAGCTTAGGGGTTGAAGCTTTCTTT. It yields the protein CASSLGVEAFF.